The rows below give T cell receptor beta chains drawn from one sample of a study of T cells in Graves' hyperthyroidism and ophthalmopathy. Each CDR3 protein is one row after TCRdb ran MiXCR on the multiplex PCR reads. The repertoire holds around 520,000 distinct CDR3 sequences, with roughly 25% as singletons. Sequencing was performed on blood. These receptors were taken from a woman in her 30s with Graves' ophthalmopathy. CDR3s include the opening cysteine and the closing phenylalanine or tryptophan. The order of the fields is CDR3 length, V gene, D gene, J gene, clone size, CDR3 protein, CDR3 DNA. D genes are given only for firm matches. Not all rows give a size; the values are once, few, many and, for expanded clones, a class.

cdr3_length: 12
v_call: TRBV30
d_call: TRBD1
j_call: TRBJ2-7
clone_size: -
cdr3_aa: CACAQGAYEQYF
cdr3_nt: TGTGCCTGCGCGCAGGGGGCTTACGAGCAGTACTTC

cdr3_length: 15
v_call: TRBV7-3
d_call: -
j_call: TRBJ1-2
clone_size: -
cdr3_aa: CASSLHEGSDYGHTF
cdr3_nt: TGTGCCAGCAGCCTACATGAGGGATCCGACTATGGCCACACCTTC

cdr3_length: 13
v_call: TRBV6-1
d_call: -
j_call: TRBJ2-5
clone_size: many
cdr3_aa: CASRQDFQETQYF
cdr3_nt: TGTGCCAGCAGACAGGATTTCCAAGAGACCCAGTACTTC

cdr3_length: 16
v_call: TRBV6-2/TRBV6-3
d_call: -
j_call: TRBJ2-2
clone_size: many
cdr3_aa: CASSLGHRPLLRELFF
cdr3_nt: TGTGCCAGCAGTTTAGGACACCGACCCCTTCTCAGGGAGCTGTTTTTT

cdr3_length: 15
v_call: TRBV9
d_call: -
j_call: TRBJ1-1
clone_size: -
cdr3_aa: CASSLRDTQITEAFF
cdr3_nt: TGTGCCAGCTCCCTCCGGGACACCCAAATCACTGAAGCTTTCTTT

cdr3_length: 14
v_call: TRBV30
d_call: TRBD1
j_call: TRBJ2-7
clone_size: many
cdr3_aa: CAWTPGQGVNEQYF
cdr3_nt: TGTGCCTGGACCCCCGGACAGGGGGTAAACGAGCAGTACTTC

cdr3_length: 16
v_call: TRBV6-5
d_call: -
j_call: TRBJ2-5
clone_size: many
cdr3_aa: CASSSGDSLYQETQYF
cdr3_nt: TGTGCCAGCAGTTCTGGTGACAGTTTGTACCAAGAGACCCAGTACTTC

cdr3_length: 18
v_call: TRBV6-2/TRBV6-3
d_call: TRBD1
j_call: TRBJ1-5
clone_size: many
cdr3_aa: CASSYQGGISLSNQPQHF
cdr3_nt: TGTGCCAGCAGTTACCAGGGGGGTATTAGCCTTAGCAATCAGCCCCAGCATTTT

cdr3_length: 13
v_call: TRBV9
d_call: TRBD1
j_call: TRBJ1-2
clone_size: many
cdr3_aa: CASSVGQDYGYTF
cdr3_nt: TGTGCCAGCAGCGTGGGACAGGACTATGGCTACACCTTC

cdr3_length: 14
v_call: TRBV10-3
d_call: -
j_call: TRBJ1-1
clone_size: many
cdr3_aa: CAISEDLLATEAFF
cdr3_nt: TGTGCCATCAGTGAAGACCTGCTAGCGACTGAAGCTTTCTTT

cdr3_length: 15
v_call: TRBV12-3/TRBV12-4
d_call: -
j_call: TRBJ1-5
clone_size: -
cdr3_aa: CASSTPGGHNQPQHF
cdr3_nt: TGTGCCAGCAGTACCCCCGGCGGACACAATCAGCCCCAGCATTTT

cdr3_length: 13
v_call: TRBV10-3
d_call: -
j_call: TRBJ1-1
clone_size: -
cdr3_aa: CAISDAANTEAFF
cdr3_nt: TGTGCCATCAGTGACGCAGCGAACACTGAAGCTTTCTTT

cdr3_length: 17
v_call: TRBV20-1
d_call: -
j_call: TRBJ1-5
clone_size: many
cdr3_aa: CSARDRAVRWSNQPQHF
cdr3_nt: TGCAGTGCTAGAGATCGAGCGGTTAGGTGGAGCAATCAGCCCCAGCATTTT

cdr3_length: 13
v_call: TRBV28
d_call: -
j_call: TRBJ1-2
clone_size: many
cdr3_aa: CASSLGTPYGYTF
cdr3_nt: TGTGCCAGCAGCCTAGGGACACCCTATGGCTACACCTTC

cdr3_length: 12
v_call: TRBV7-3
d_call: -
j_call: TRBJ1-1
clone_size: once
cdr3_aa: CASSAGGPEAFF
cdr3_nt: TGTGCCAGCAGCGCGGGGGGGCCCGAAGCTTTCTTT

cdr3_length: 16
v_call: TRBV9
d_call: -
j_call: TRBJ2-5
clone_size: -
cdr3_aa: CASSSERVLEWETQYF
cdr3_nt: TGTGCCAGCAGTTCGGAGCGGGTGCTCGAGTGGGAGACCCAGTACTTC

cdr3_length: 13
v_call: TRBV7-3
d_call: -
j_call: TRBJ2-2
clone_size: many
cdr3_aa: CASNGEDTGELFF
cdr3_nt: TGTGCCAGCAATGGGGAGGACACCGGGGAGCTGTTTTTT

cdr3_length: 17
v_call: TRBV4-3
d_call: TRBD2
j_call: TRBJ2-2
clone_size: -
cdr3_aa: CASSVGVAGEITTELFF
cdr3_nt: TGCGCCAGCAGCGTGGGGGTAGCGGGGGAAATAACCACGGAGCTGTTTTTT

cdr3_length: 13
v_call: TRBV11-1
d_call: -
j_call: TRBJ2-5
clone_size: -
cdr3_aa: CASSLQSVETQYF
cdr3_nt: TGTGCCAGCAGCTTACAGAGCGTCGAAACCCAGTACTTC

cdr3_length: 14
v_call: TRBV19
d_call: -
j_call: TRBJ1-1
clone_size: many
cdr3_aa: CASSIPDSPSEAFF
cdr3_nt: TGTGCCAGTAGTATCCCCGACAGTCCCTCGGAAGCTTTCTTT

cdr3_length: 16
v_call: TRBV11-2
d_call: -
j_call: TRBJ1-2
clone_size: many
cdr3_aa: CASSLGGTEVPYGYTF
cdr3_nt: TGTGCCAGCAGCTTAGGAGGGACCGAGGTCCCCTATGGCTACACCTTC

cdr3_length: 13
v_call: TRBV6-2/TRBV6-3
d_call: -
j_call: TRBJ2-7
clone_size: -
cdr3_aa: CASAAGQHYEQYF
cdr3_nt: TGTGCCAGCGCTGCGGGACAGCACTACGAGCAGTACTTC

cdr3_length: 17
v_call: TRBV18
d_call: -
j_call: TRBJ1-1
clone_size: many
cdr3_aa: CASSPVGEEISFPFAFF
cdr3_nt: TGTGCCAGCTCACCCGTCGGGGAAGAGATCTCCTTTCCCTTCGCTTTCTTT

cdr3_length: 13
v_call: TRBV6-1
d_call: -
j_call: TRBJ1-2
clone_size: many
cdr3_aa: CATSPSGIYGYTF
cdr3_nt: TGTGCCACTTCGCCATCCGGGATCTATGGCTACACCTTC

cdr3_length: 16
v_call: TRBV6-1
d_call: -
j_call: TRBJ1-1
clone_size: many
cdr3_aa: CASSPPRDRMNTEAFF
cdr3_nt: TGTGCCAGCAGCCCTCCCCGTGACAGGATGAACACTGAAGCTTTCTTT

cdr3_length: 14
v_call: TRBV14
d_call: -
j_call: TRBJ2-5
clone_size: many
cdr3_aa: CASRDDRYKETQYF
cdr3_nt: TGTGCCAGCAGGGATGACCGCTACAAGGAGACCCAGTACTTC

cdr3_length: 16
v_call: TRBV4-2
d_call: -
j_call: TRBJ2-4
clone_size: few
cdr3_aa: CASSGRIQGAKNIQYF
cdr3_nt: TGTGCCAGCAGCGGTCGCATCCAGGGAGCCAAAAACATTCAGTACTTC

cdr3_length: 14
v_call: TRBV6-1
d_call: -
j_call: TRBJ2-2
clone_size: many
cdr3_aa: CASSERGFVGELFF
cdr3_nt: TGTGCCAGCAGTGAACGGGGGTTCGTCGGGGAGCTGTTTTTT

cdr3_length: 15
v_call: TRBV14
d_call: TRBD1
j_call: TRBJ1-2
clone_size: many
cdr3_aa: CASSQDMSGGFGYTF
cdr3_nt: TGTGCCAGCAGCCAAGATATGTCAGGGGGCTTCGGCTACACCTTC

cdr3_length: 16
v_call: TRBV11-1
d_call: -
j_call: TRBJ1-5
clone_size: -
cdr3_aa: CASSDTEVLNNQPQHF
cdr3_nt: TGTGCCAGCAGCGACACTGAGGTTCTGAACAATCAGCCCCAGCATTTT

cdr3_length: 14
v_call: TRBV15
d_call: -
j_call: TRBJ2-7
clone_size: -
cdr3_aa: CATSRDRRSHEQYF
cdr3_nt: TGTGCCACCAGCAGAGATAGACGGTCGCACGAGCAGTACTTC

cdr3_length: 12
v_call: TRBV6-1
d_call: -
j_call: TRBJ2-7
clone_size: -
cdr3_aa: CASSRPGGQQYF
cdr3_nt: TGTGCCAGCAGCCGCCCCGGAGGTCAGCAGTACTTC

cdr3_length: 15
v_call: TRBV27
d_call: TRBD1
j_call: TRBJ1-1
clone_size: many
cdr3_aa: CASSLSGTGNTEAFF
cdr3_nt: TGTGCCAGCAGTTTATCCGGGACAGGGAACACTGAAGCTTTCTTT

cdr3_length: 17
v_call: TRBV15
d_call: TRBD1
j_call: TRBJ2-5
clone_size: many
cdr3_aa: CATSRDYRGAGQETQYF
cdr3_nt: TGTGCCACCAGCAGAGATTACAGGGGCGCGGGCCAAGAGACCCAGTACTTC

cdr3_length: 14
v_call: TRBV6-2/TRBV6-3
d_call: TRBD1
j_call: TRBJ2-1
clone_size: many
cdr3_aa: CASSYWPGGGEQFF
cdr3_nt: TGTGCCAGCAGTTACTGGCCAGGGGGTGGTGAGCAGTTCTTC

cdr3_length: 15
v_call: TRBV6-1
d_call: TRBD1
j_call: TRBJ1-2
clone_size: few
cdr3_aa: CASSEPSQGNYGYTF
cdr3_nt: TGTGCCAGCAGTGAACCCTCACAGGGGAACTATGGCTACACCTTC

cdr3_length: 15
v_call: TRBV12-3/TRBV12-4
d_call: -
j_call: TRBJ1-1
clone_size: many
cdr3_aa: CASSRARSQGTEAFF
cdr3_nt: TGTGCCAGCAGCCGCGCCCGGTCACAGGGAACTGAAGCTTTCTTT

cdr3_length: 13
v_call: TRBV6-2/TRBV6-3
d_call: -
j_call: TRBJ1-2
clone_size: many
cdr3_aa: CASSYRTDYGYTF
cdr3_nt: TGTGCCAGCAGCTATAGGACAGACTATGGCTACACCTTC

cdr3_length: 15
v_call: TRBV12-3/TRBV12-4
d_call: -
j_call: TRBJ1-5
clone_size: -
cdr3_aa: CASSSPRGASQPQHF
cdr3_nt: TGTGCCAGCAGCTCCCCACGGGGGGCTAGTCAGCCCCAGCATTTT

cdr3_length: 14
v_call: TRBV6-2/TRBV6-3
d_call: TRBD1
j_call: TRBJ1-5
clone_size: many
cdr3_aa: CASSPGTGHQPQHF
cdr3_nt: TGTGCCAGCAGCCCCGGGACAGGTCATCAGCCCCAGCATTTT

cdr3_length: 14
v_call: TRBV4-3
d_call: TRBD2
j_call: TRBJ2-3
clone_size: -
cdr3_aa: CASSHPGLAGDLYF
cdr3_nt: TGCGCCAGCAGCCACCCGGGACTAGCGGGAGATCTGTATTTT

cdr3_length: 15
v_call: TRBV12-3/TRBV12-4
d_call: -
j_call: TRBJ2-2
clone_size: few
cdr3_aa: CASSYETLYTGELFF
cdr3_nt: TGTGCCAGCAGTTACGAGACACTCTACACCGGGGAGCTGTTTTTT

cdr3_length: 13
v_call: TRBV10-3
d_call: -
j_call: TRBJ1-1
clone_size: many
cdr3_aa: CAISERENTEAFF
cdr3_nt: TGTGCCATCAGTGAACGGGAGAACACTGAAGCTTTCTTT